Following are 30 T cell receptor beta chains from one sample sequenced in a study of T cell responses to AZD1222 COVID-19 vaccine. The data were produced by immunoSEQ multiplex PCR, yet TCRdb's version contains in-frame clones alone and is incomplete. The table lists about 110,000 clones, approximately 92% of them singletons. The source was peripheral blood, collected 28 days after the second AZD1222 dose. These receptor sequences come from an adult who received the AZD1222 COVID-19 vaccine.

V gene TRBV9 combines with J gene TRBJ2-2; D uncertain. The CDR3 consists of 14 residues. CDR1 and CDR2 (germline): SGDLS, YYNGEE. Trimming stripped 4 bases from V and 2 bases from J, with 9 bases between. This chain's CDR3 is CASSIATNTGELFF. CDR3 bases: TGTGCCAGCAGCATCGCAACAAACACCGGGGAGCTGTTTTTT. Based on the CDR3 plus reference TRBV9 and TRBJ2-2, the full variable domain is DSGVTQTPKHLITATGQRVTLRCSPRSGDLSVYWYQQSLDQGLQFLIQYYNGEERAKGNILERFSAQQFPDLHSELNLSSLELGDSALYFCASSIATNTGELFFGEGSRLTVL.

This sequence joins TRBV4-1 and TRBJ2-2, with a tentative D call TRBD1 (7 bases). The CDR3 is made up of 15 amino acids. Germline V gene lookup returns CDR1 MGHRA and CDR2 YSYEKL. The germline V and J ends were trimmed by 3 bases and 6 bases, with 14 bases remaining between them. The CDR3 sequence is CASSQGGQTAGELFF. The CDR3 DNA is TGCGCCAGCAGCCAGGGGGGACAGACCGCCGGGGAGCTGTTTTTT.

The V call is TRBV5-1, the J call TRBJ1-5; D unclear. The CDR3 runs 15 residues. Germline CDR1 SGHRS, CDR2 YFSETQ. The V end was cut by 0 bases, the J end by 4 bases, with 11 bases between. In nucleotides, the CDR3 is TGCGCCAGCAGCTTGGTAGAATTGGTAAATCAGCCCCAGCATTTT. Encoded protein: CASSLVELVNQPQHF.

CDR3: CASSWRGDNEKLFF. CDR3 coding DNA: TGTGCCAGCAGTTGGCGGGGGGATAATGAAAAACTGTTTTTT. The chain carries TRBV6-5 and TRBJ1-4, with D perhaps TRBD1 (5 bases). Germline lookup yields CDR1 MNHEY and CDR2 SVGAGI. Trimming left V 4 bases short and J 4 bases short, with 10 bases between. The CDR3 has 14 amino acids.

The chain has TRBV29-1 and TRBJ2-7, with D unclear. This CDR3 region has 13 residues. V shed 4 bases and J shed 6 bases, with 16 bases lying between them. Germline CDR1 SQVTM, CDR2 ANQGSEA. The CDR3 DNA is TGCAGCGTTGGGCACCCCGTAGACCGCGAGCAGTACTTC. Its protein is CSVGHPVDREQYF.

CDR3 nucleotides: TGTGCCAGCAGCTTGTCAACGAACTACGAGCAGTACTTC. Translating it yields CASSLSTNYEQYF. The chain uses TRBV5-5 and TRBJ2-7; D is unresolved. This CDR3 is 13 amino acids long. Germline V CDR1 and CDR2: SGHKS, YYEKEE (reference sequence). Deletions cut 1 base from V and 3 bases from J, with 8 bases between.

The chain is built from TRBV25-1 and TRBJ1-4; a possible D gene is TRBD1 (6 bases). Germline V lookup: CDR1 MGHDK, CDR2 SYGVNS. Trimming removed 11 bases from V and 8 bases from J, with 15 bases in between. The CDR3 runs to 12 residues. DNA of the CDR3: TGTGCCCCTCAGGGGCGCCGGGAAAAACTGTTTTTT. Translating it yields CAPQGRREKLFF.

This sequence joins TRBV6-4 and TRBJ2-1, with D unresolved. Germline assignment: CDR1 MRHNA and CDR2 SNTAGT. V lost 0 bases and J lost 9, with 6 bases in between. CDR3 length equals 12 residues. CDR3 protein: CASSDSMGEQFF. CDR3 DNA sequence: TGTGCCAGCAGTGACTCGATGGGTGAGCAGTTCTTC.

This chain uses TRBV6-2 or TRBV6-3 with TRBJ2-5; no clear D. With 2 bases removed from V and 3 bases from J, the gap between germline ends came to 22 bases. From germline, CDR1 is MNHEY and CDR2 SVGEGT. The CDR3 contains 18 residues. The CDR3 DNA sequence: TGTGCCAGCAGTTACCCCAGGATAGACCATCGCCAAAAAGAGACCCAGTACTTC. Residues: CASSYPRIDHRQKETQYF.

The chain recombines TRBV30 with TRBJ1-5; unclear D gene. V shed 0 bases and J shed 4 bases, with 13 bases lying between them. Looked up from germline, CDR1 is GTSNPN and CDR2 is SVGIG (reference sequence). The CDR3 extends over 15 amino acids. CDR3 amino acids: CAWSVGLAGNQPQHF. The CDR3, as DNA: TGTGCCTGGAGTGTCGGGCTGGCAGGTAATCAGCCCCAGCATTTT. The variable domain in full, with the rest retrieved from reference TRBV30 and TRBJ1-5, is SQTIHQWPATLVQPVGSPLSLECTVEGTSNPNLYWYRQAAGRGLQLLFYSVGIGQISSEVPQNLSASRPQDRQFILSSKKLLLSDSGFYLCAWSVGLAGNQPQHFGDGTRLSIL.

This clone was detected only a few times. This sequence joins TRBV5-1 and TRBJ2-7; 10 bases line up with TRBD2. The V segment lost 2 bases and the J segment 5 bases; nucleotides outside the gene matches: 7. Germline values: CDR1 SGHRS, CDR2 YFSETQ. CDR3 length equals 15 residues. DNA of the CDR3: TGCGCCAGCAGCTTCCCTAGCGGGAGTGGGGACGAGCAGTACTTC. Its translation is CASSFPSGSGDEQYF.

This chain joins TRBV29-1 and TRBJ2-6, with D tentatively TRBD1 (6 bases). CDR3 size: 16 residues. V lost 6 bases, J lost 2 bases, and 17 bases lay in between. In germline, CDR1 is SQVTM, CDR2 ANQGSEA. CDR3 DNA: TGCAGCGTCGCTACAGGGTTGACGCCTGGGGCCAACGTCCTGACTTTC. Amino acid sequence: CSVATGLTPGANVLTF.

The V and J genes are TRBV10-1 and TRBJ2-7, with 8 bases lining up with TRBD1. In germline, CDR1 is WNHNN, CDR2 SYGVQD (reference sequence). With V trimmed by 4 bases and J by 2 bases, 4 bases remained unmatched. This CDR3 has 14 amino acids. CDR3 in DNA: TGCGCCAGCAGTGGGACAGGGTCTACCTACGAGCAGTACTTC. Its protein is CASSGTGSTYEQYF.

V gene TRBV19 combines with J gene TRBJ2-2; D might be TRBD2 (5 bases). The ends were cut back, 7 bases at V and 4 bases at J, with 16 bases in the middle. Germline CDR1 is LNHDA and CDR2 is SQIVND (reference sequence). This CDR3 spans 15 amino acids. CDR3 region: CASMFLANGTGELFF. The CDR3 region has the DNA TGTGCCAGTATGTTCCTAGCCAACGGCACCGGGGAGCTGTTTTTT.

The chain is built from TRBV18 and TRBJ2-7; no definite D call. Germline assignment: CDR1 KGHSH and CDR2 LQKENI. Trimming removed 8 bases at V and 4 bases at J, with 6 bases between. The CDR3 covers 10 residues. The CDR3 bases are TGTGCCAGCGGGGATTACGAGCAGTACTTC. As protein: CASGDYEQYF.

This chain uses TRBV29-1 with TRBJ1-2; D unresolved. V was pared by 0 bases and J by 0 bases, with 8 bases between. This CDR3 has 14 amino acids. CDR1 is SQVTM, CDR2 ANQGSEA, per germline. The CDR3 here is CSVEETASNYGYTF. For the CDR3, the DNA is TGCAGCGTTGAAGAAACAGCTTCTAACTATGGCTACACCTTC.

The J gene is TRBJ2-5, the V gene TRBV5-6; 14 bases line up with TRBD2. The germline gives CDR1 SGHDT, CDR2 YYEEEE. V was pared by 2 bases and J by 14 bases, with 20 bases of the junction left unmatched. This CDR3 is 18 amino acids long. The CDR3 loop is CASSFGTSGRRRDPVAYF. The CDR3 DNA is TGTGCCAGCAGCTTCGGGACTAGCGGGAGACGGAGAGACCCAGTGGCCTACTTC.

The chain carries TRBV30 and TRBJ2-7; TRBD1 or TRBD2 may be the D gene (5 bases each). The CDR3 spans 13 residues. The germline V gene encodes CDR1 GTSNPN and CDR2 SVGIG (reference sequence). V dropped 0 bases and J dropped 4 bases, with 10 bases sitting between them. For the CDR3, the DNA is TGTGCCTGGAGTGTAGACGGGGCTTACGAGCAGTACTTC. Amino acids: CAWSVDGAYEQYF.

This chain links TRBV29-1 with TRBJ1-1; the D gene is possibly TRBD1 (6 bases). The germline V and J ends were trimmed by 6 bases and 8 bases, with 19 bases remaining between them. The CDR3 runs to 13 residues. Germline-derived CDR1 and CDR2 are SQVTM and ANQGSEA. The CDR3 loop is CSVLTGKTQEAFF. The CDR3 nucleotides are TGCAGCGTATTGACAGGAAAGACTCAAGAAGCTTTCTTT.

CDR3 residues: CASNRPSANTGELFF. The CDR3 nucleotides are TGCGCCAGCAACCGTCCTAGCGCGAACACCGGGGAGCTGTTTTTT. The V and J genes are TRBV10-2 and TRBJ2-2; D might be TRBD2 (6 bases). CDR3 length equals 15 residues. The V gene lost 7 bases and the J gene lost 0 bases, with 12 bases spanning the gap. In germline, CDR1 is WSHSY, CDR2 SAAADI.

The chain couples TRBV19 to TRBJ1-2; no clear D. The length of the CDR3 is 15 residues. Per the germline V gene, CDR1 is LNHDA and CDR2 is SQIVND (reference sequence). With 5 bases removed from V and 4 bases from J, the gap between germline ends came to 17 bases. The CDR3, as DNA: TGTGCCAGTAGTGGCCGACCCGAACGTTTCTATGGCTACACCTTC. Its translation: CASSGRPERFYGYTF.

The CDR3, as DNA: TGTGCCTGGAGTCGCGCGCGTGGCTACACCTTC. It translates to CAWSRARGYTF. The chain links TRBV30 to TRBJ1-2, with D unclear. The CDR3 covers 11 residues. V was cut by 2 bases and J by 7 bases, with 8 bases left in between. Germline loops: CDR1 GTSNPN, CDR2 SVGIG (reference sequence).

The chain combines TRBV5-5 with TRBJ2-5; D gene ambiguous. The germline gives CDR1 SGHKS, CDR2 YYEKEE (reference sequence). The V and J ends lost 0 bases and 2 bases respectively, with 11 bases between them. The CDR3 covers 15 residues. CDR3 residues: CASSLVRYGQETQYF. CDR3 bases: TGTGCCAGCAGCTTGGTTCGTTACGGGCAAGAGACCCAGTACTTC.

The table lists this clone with a count of one. V is TRBV4-1 and J is TRBJ2-2, with D unresolved. This CDR3 is 16 amino acids long. The germline V gene encodes CDR1 MGHRA and CDR2 YSYEKL. The V end lost 0 bases, the J end lost 7 bases, and 15 bases lay between the germline ends. In nucleotides, the CDR3 is TGCGCCAGCAGCCAAGACCCCCCTGACCGGAGCGGGGAGCTGTTTTTT. Its translation is CASSQDPPDRSGELFF.

The chain is built from TRBV30 and TRBJ2-1; 8 bases match TRBD2. The CDR3 loop spans 16 amino acids. Germline V gene sequence: CDR1 GTSNPN, CDR2 SVGIG (reference sequence). Trimming at V came to 3 bases and at J to 0 bases, leaving 7 bases not matched to a gene. In nucleotides, the CDR3 is TGTGCCTGGAGGGGGTGGCGGGAGGACTCCTACAATGAGCAGTTCTTC. Translation: CAWRGWREDSYNEQFF.

The rearrangement joins TRBV24-1 to TRBJ2-1, with D perhaps matching TRBD1 (6 bases). From germline, CDR1 is KGHDR and CDR2 SFDVKD. V shed 2 bases and J shed 0 bases, with 13 bases lying between them. This CDR3 region has 17 residues. CDR3 DNA: TGTGCCACCAGTGATTCTAAGGGGGTGAGCTCCTACAATGAGCAGTTCTTC. Translated, it gives CATSDSKGVSSYNEQFF.

J is TRBJ2-1 and V is TRBV19; TRBD2 matches 9 bases. Germline CDR1 LNHDA, CDR2 SQIVND (reference sequence). V trimming: 4 bases; J trimming: 14 bases; junction bases outside the gene matches: 12. This CDR3 is 14 amino acids long. Here the CDR3 DNA reads TGTGCCAGTAGTACTTCCGGGACTAGCCGGGGGAAGTTCTTC. It translates to CASSTSGTSRGKFF.

The V call is TRBV18, the J call TRBJ2-7, with D unresolved. The germline gives CDR1 KGHSH, CDR2 LQKENI. The germline V and J ends were trimmed by 3 bases and 7 bases, with 19 bases remaining between them. This CDR3 contains 15 residues. In nucleotides, the CDR3 is TGTGCCAGCTCACCGGAGTTCAACGGTGCGTCTGAGCAGTACTTC. Amino acids: CASSPEFNGASEQYF.

The CDR3 DNA is TGTGCCAGCAGAACAGGGTTTATAGAGCAGTTCTTC. It is translated as CASRTGFIEQFF. The rearrangement joins TRBV2 to TRBJ2-1; tentative D call: TRBD1 (6 bases). Trimming took off 6 bases at V and 10 bases at J, with 13 bases between the two ends. CDR3 length equals 12 residues. Germline lookup yields CDR1 SNHLY and CDR2 FYNNEI.

This clone was observed a single time. The DNA for the CDR3 is TGTGCCAGCAGTGAAAGAGGGGGATCAAAGGCTTTCTTT. Translation: CASSERGGSKAFF. V usage is TRBV6-1 and J usage is TRBJ1-1; TRBD1 is a possible D gene (6 bases). CDR3 size: 13 residues. V lost 2 bases and J 11 bases, leaving 15 bases between the germline ends. Germline V gives CDR1 MNHNS, CDR2 SASEGT.